This T cell receptor beta chain is from a study of blood T cell repertoires in COVID-19. Study-level information: Acute and convalescent COVID-19 specimens originated in the United States, Italy and Spain. T cells, B-cell-depleted T cells, or PBMCs provided the cDNA or gDNA that served as material.

Original analysis: Reference gene primers were amplified, and this amplification served to estimate nucleated cell counts. The repertoire was sequenced with immunoSEQ multiplex PCR; TCRdb's copy has only in-frame clones and lacks some. The DNA gave D and trimming, while V, J and clone size come from that table. This table holds 140,000 to 150,000 clones, approximately 80% found once. This clone was picked up one time. The CDR3 loop spans 15 amino acids. The V gene's germline CDR1 is SSHAT and CDR2 FNYEAQ (reference sequence). V gave up 7 bases and J gave up 6 bases; unmatched junction bases: 13. The material sequenced was peripheral blood. This receptor was identified in a man in his 60s with active or convalescent COVID-19. This chain joins TRBV7-7 and TRBJ2-5; 8 bases agree with TRBD2. The CDR3 loop is CASTKGGLVTKTQYF. CDR3 sequence (DNA): TGTGCCAGCACCAAAGGGGGACTAGTGACGAAGACCCAGTACTTC.